This T cell receptor (beta chain) was identified during a study of shared clonotypes between healthy human individuals. Points from the study as a whole: Clonotypes which were not shared had lower generation probabilities than clonotypes that all four donors shared. As a rule, naive subsets had a larger estimated richness than memory subsets.

This CDR3 has 17 amino acids. The V gene's germline CDR1 is SEHNR and CDR2 FQNEAQ (reference sequence). V lost 4 bases and J lost 2; bases outside the gene matches: 11. An assay was performed, and its level was deep. Per the original methods: Sequence data from immunoSEQ were junction-only and lacked quality scores; consequently, filtering differed. Assay: immunoSEQ multiplex PCR; the TCRdb copy retains only in-frame clones and omits some. Clonal size and the V and J genes are those of that table, whereas D and trimming came from the DNA. The data contain around 1 million clones, more than 75% of them singletons. On this clone: The antigen is not known.

Material for sequencing was memory CD4+ T cells sorted from blood. Noted subset: CD45RA-negative fraction. This sequence originates from a man in his late teens or twenties in good health. The rearrangement links TRBV7-9 to TRBJ1-5; 7 bases map to TRBD1. The CDR3 spells CASSSVTGRYGNQPQHF. CDR3 coding DNA: TGTGCCAGCAGCTCTGTGACAGGGAGGTATGGCAATCAGCCCCAGCATTTT.